Listed here is a single TCR beta chain. Here immunoSEQ multiplex PCR was the method, and the copy in TCRdb shows in-frame clones only, minus some. The profile shows about 130,000 clones, approximately 89% of them singletons. This sample is part of a study of control samples from healthy donors and cancer patients. The CDR3 is 15 residues long. V was cut by 5 bases and J by 0 bases, with 13 bases left in between. In germline, CDR1 is LNHDA, CDR2 SQIVND (reference sequence). Sequencing was done on a sample of blood. The sequence derives from a man between 18 and 29 years old in good health. The V and J genes are TRBV19 and TRBJ1-2; the D is unclear. The CDR3 region is CASSADAPANYGYTF. As DNA, the CDR3 is TGTGCCAGTAGTGCTGACGCTCCAGCTAACTATGGCTACACCTTC.